The table lists the clone carrying this TCR beta chain with a few counts. Healthy adults negative for HIV, lacking recent acute infections or vaccinations, served as donors. Produced via immunoSEQ multiplex PCR; TCRdb's table is partial and in-frame only. The sample shows about 700,000 clones, approximately 74% of them seen only once. Germline V gene lookup returns CDR1 ENHRY and CDR2 SYGVKD. This CDR3 spans 16 amino acids. V was clipped by 2 bases and J by 6 bases; unmatched bases: 4. The data belong to a study of shared clonotypes between healthy human individuals. This TCR derives from a woman aged 25-40 years in good health. This rearrangement joins TRBV10-3 to TRBJ2-2; 12 positions agree with TRBD2. The sequenced sample was memory CD4+ T cells sorted from blood. The subset: CD45RA-negative fraction. This CDR3 is CAISEGTSGWPGELFF. CDR3 sequence (DNA): TGTGCCATCAGTGAGGGGACTAGCGGGTGGCCCGGGGAGCTGTTTTTT.